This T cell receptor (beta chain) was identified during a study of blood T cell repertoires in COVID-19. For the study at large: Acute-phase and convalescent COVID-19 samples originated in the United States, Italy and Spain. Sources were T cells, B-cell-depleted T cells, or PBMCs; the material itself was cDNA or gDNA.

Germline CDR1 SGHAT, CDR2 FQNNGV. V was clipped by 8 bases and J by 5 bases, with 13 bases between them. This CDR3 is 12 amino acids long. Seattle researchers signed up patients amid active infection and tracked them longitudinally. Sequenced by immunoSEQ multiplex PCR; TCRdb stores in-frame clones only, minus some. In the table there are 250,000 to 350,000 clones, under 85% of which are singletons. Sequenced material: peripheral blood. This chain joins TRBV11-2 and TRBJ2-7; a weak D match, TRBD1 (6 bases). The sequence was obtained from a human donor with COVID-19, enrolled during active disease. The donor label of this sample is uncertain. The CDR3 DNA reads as TGTGCCAGCTACAGGGATGGGGACGAGCAGTACTTC. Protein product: CASYRDGDEQYF.